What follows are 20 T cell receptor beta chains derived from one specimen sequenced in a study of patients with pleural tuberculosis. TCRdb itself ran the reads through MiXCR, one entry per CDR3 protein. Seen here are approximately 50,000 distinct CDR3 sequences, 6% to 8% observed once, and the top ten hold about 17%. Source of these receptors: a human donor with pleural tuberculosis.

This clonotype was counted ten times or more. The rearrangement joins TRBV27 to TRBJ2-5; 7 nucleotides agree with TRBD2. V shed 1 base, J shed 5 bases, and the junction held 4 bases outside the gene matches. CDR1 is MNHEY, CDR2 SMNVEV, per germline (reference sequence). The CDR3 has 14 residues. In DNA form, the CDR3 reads TGTGCCAGCAGTTTATTTCCTAGCGGTGAGACCCAGTACTTC. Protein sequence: CASSLFPSGETQYF.

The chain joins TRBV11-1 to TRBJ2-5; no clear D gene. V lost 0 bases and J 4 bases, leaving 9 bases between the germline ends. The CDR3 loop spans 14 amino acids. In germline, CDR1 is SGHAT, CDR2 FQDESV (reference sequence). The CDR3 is CASSLAGARETQYF. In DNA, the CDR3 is TGTGCCAGCAGCTTAGCTGGAGCCCGAGAGACCCAGTACTTC. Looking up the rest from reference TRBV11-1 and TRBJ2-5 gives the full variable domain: EAEVAQSPRYKITEKSQAVAFWCDPISGHATLYWYRQILGQGPELLVQFQDESVVDDSQLPKDRFSAERLKGVDSTLKIQPAELGDSAMYLCASSLAGARETQYFGPGTRLLVL.

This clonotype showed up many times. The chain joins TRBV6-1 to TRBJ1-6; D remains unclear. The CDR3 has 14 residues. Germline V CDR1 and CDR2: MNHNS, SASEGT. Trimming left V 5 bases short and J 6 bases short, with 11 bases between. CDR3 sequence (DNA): TGTGCCAGCAGTAGGACGGGAACTAATTCACCCCTCCACTTT. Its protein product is CASSRTGTNSPLHF.

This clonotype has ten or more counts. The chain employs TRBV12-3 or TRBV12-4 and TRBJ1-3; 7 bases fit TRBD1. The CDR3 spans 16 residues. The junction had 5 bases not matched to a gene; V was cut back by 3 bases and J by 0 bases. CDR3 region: CASSFPGQFSGNTIYF. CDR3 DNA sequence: TGTGCCAGCAGTTTCCCGGGACAGTTCTCTGGAAACACCATATATTTT.

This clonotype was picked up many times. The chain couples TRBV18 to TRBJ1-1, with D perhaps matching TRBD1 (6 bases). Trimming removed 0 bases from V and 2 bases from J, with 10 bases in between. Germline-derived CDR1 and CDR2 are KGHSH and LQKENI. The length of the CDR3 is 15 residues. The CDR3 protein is CASSPPGAPNTEAFF. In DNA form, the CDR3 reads TGTGCCAGCTCACCACCGGGGGCCCCAAACACTGAAGCTTTCTTT.

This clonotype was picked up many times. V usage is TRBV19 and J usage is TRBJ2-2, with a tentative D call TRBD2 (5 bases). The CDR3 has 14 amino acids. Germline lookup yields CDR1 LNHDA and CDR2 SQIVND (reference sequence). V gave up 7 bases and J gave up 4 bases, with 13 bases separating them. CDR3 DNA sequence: TGTGCCAGTACCCCGAGGAGGACCACCGGGGAGCTGTTTTTT. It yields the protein CASTPRRTTGELFF.

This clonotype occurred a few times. CDR3 amino acids: CASSPQWGDGELFF. CDR3 nucleotide sequence: TGTGCCAGCTCACCACAATGGGGCGACGGGGAGCTGTTTTTT. This chain uses TRBV18 with TRBJ2-2; tentative D call: TRBD1 (5 bases). V was shortened by 1 base and J by 7 bases, with 10 bases between the two germline ends. There are 14 residues in the CDR3. In germline, CDR1 is KGHSH, CDR2 LQKENI.

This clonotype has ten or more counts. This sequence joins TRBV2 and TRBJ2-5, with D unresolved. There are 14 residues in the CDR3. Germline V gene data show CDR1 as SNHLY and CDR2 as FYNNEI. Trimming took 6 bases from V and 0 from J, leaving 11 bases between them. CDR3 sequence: CASRLRRNQETQYF. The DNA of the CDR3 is TGTGCCAGCAGACTCAGGCGGAACCAAGAGACCCAGTACTTC.

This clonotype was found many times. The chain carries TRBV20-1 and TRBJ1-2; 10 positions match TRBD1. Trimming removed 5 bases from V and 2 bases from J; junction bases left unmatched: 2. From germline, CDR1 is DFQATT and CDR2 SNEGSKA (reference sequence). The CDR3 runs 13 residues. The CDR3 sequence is CSAVGQGNYGYTF. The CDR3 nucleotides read TGCAGTGCTGTGGGACAGGGGAACTATGGCTACACCTTC.

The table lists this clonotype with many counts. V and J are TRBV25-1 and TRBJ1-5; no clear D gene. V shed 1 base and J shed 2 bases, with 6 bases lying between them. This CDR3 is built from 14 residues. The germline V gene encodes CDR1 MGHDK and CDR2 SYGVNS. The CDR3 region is CASSEFGRNQPQHF. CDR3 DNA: TGTGCCAGCAGTGAATTTGGCCGCAATCAGCCCCAGCATTTT.

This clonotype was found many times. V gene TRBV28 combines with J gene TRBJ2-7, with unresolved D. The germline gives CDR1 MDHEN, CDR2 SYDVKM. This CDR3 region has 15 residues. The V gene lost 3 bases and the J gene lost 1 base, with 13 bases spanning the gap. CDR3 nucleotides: TGTGCCAGCAGTTTGCAGAGTTTAGGGTCCTACGAGCAGTACTTC. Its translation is CASSLQSLGSYEQYF.

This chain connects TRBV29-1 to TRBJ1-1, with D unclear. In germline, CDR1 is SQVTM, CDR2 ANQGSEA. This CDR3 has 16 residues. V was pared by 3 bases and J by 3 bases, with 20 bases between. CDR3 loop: CSVESLAGHSDTEAFF. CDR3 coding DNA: TGCAGCGTTGAGAGCCTGGCGGGTCACTCGGACACTGAAGCTTTCTTT.

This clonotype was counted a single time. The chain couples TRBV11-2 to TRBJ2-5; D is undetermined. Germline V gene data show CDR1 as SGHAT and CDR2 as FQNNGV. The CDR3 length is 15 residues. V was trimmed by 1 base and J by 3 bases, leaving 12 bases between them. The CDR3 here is CASSLGQIIEETQYF. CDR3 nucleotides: TGTGCCAGCAGCTTAGGACAAATTATAGAAGAGACCCAGTACTTC.

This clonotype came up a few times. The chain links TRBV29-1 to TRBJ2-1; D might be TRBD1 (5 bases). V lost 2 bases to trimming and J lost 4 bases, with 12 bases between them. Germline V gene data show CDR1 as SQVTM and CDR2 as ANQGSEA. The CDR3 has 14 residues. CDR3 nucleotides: TGCAGCGTTGAACTAGACAGTATGTACAATGAGCAGTTCTTC. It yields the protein CSVELDSMYNEQFF.

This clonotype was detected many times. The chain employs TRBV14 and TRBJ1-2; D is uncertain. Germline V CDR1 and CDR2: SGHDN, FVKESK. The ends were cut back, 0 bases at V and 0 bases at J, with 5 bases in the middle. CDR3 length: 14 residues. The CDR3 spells CASSQDWSNYGYTF. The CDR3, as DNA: TGTGCCAGCAGCCAAGATTGGTCTAACTATGGCTACACCTTC.

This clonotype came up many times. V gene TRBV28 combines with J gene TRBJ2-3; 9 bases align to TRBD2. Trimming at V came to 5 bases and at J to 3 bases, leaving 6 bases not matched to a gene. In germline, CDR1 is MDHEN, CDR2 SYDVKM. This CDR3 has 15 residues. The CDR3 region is CASSPAGGATDTQYF. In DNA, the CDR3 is TGTGCCAGCAGTCCAGCGGGAGGAGCTACAGATACGCAGTATTTT.

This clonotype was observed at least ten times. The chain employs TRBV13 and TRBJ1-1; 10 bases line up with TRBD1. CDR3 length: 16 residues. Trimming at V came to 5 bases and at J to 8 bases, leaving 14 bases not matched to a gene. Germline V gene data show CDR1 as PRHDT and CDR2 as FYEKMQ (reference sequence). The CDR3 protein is CASSEHTYRDRGEAFF. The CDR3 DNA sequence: TGTGCCAGCAGCGAGCATACCTACCGGGACAGGGGCGAAGCTTTCTTT.

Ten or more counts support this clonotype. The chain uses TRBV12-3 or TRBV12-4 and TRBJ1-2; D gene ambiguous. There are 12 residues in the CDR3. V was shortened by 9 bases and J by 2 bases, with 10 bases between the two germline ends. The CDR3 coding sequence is TGTGCCAGACTGGGAGGGAACTATGGCTACACCTTC. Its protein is CARLGGNYGYTF.

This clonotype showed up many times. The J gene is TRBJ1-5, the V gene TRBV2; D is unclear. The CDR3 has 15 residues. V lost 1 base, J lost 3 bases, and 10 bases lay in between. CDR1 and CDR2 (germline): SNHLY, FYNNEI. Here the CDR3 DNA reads TGTGCCAGCAGTGAAGGACTTCGGTACAATCAGCCCCAGCATTTT. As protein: CASSEGLRYNQPQHF.

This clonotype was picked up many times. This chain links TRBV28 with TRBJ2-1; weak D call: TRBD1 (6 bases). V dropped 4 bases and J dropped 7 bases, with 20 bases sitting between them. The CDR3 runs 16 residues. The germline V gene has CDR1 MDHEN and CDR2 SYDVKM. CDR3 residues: CASSSTTGRGVNEQFF. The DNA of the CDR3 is TGTGCCAGCAGTTCGACGACAGGCAGGGGAGTGAATGAGCAGTTCTTC. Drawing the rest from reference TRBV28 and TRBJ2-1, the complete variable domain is DVKVTQSSRYLVKRTGEKVFLECVQDMDHENMFWYRQDPGLGLRLIYFSYDVKMKEKGDIPEGYSVSREKKERFSLILESASTNQTSMYLCASSSTTGRGVNEQFFGPGTRLTVL.